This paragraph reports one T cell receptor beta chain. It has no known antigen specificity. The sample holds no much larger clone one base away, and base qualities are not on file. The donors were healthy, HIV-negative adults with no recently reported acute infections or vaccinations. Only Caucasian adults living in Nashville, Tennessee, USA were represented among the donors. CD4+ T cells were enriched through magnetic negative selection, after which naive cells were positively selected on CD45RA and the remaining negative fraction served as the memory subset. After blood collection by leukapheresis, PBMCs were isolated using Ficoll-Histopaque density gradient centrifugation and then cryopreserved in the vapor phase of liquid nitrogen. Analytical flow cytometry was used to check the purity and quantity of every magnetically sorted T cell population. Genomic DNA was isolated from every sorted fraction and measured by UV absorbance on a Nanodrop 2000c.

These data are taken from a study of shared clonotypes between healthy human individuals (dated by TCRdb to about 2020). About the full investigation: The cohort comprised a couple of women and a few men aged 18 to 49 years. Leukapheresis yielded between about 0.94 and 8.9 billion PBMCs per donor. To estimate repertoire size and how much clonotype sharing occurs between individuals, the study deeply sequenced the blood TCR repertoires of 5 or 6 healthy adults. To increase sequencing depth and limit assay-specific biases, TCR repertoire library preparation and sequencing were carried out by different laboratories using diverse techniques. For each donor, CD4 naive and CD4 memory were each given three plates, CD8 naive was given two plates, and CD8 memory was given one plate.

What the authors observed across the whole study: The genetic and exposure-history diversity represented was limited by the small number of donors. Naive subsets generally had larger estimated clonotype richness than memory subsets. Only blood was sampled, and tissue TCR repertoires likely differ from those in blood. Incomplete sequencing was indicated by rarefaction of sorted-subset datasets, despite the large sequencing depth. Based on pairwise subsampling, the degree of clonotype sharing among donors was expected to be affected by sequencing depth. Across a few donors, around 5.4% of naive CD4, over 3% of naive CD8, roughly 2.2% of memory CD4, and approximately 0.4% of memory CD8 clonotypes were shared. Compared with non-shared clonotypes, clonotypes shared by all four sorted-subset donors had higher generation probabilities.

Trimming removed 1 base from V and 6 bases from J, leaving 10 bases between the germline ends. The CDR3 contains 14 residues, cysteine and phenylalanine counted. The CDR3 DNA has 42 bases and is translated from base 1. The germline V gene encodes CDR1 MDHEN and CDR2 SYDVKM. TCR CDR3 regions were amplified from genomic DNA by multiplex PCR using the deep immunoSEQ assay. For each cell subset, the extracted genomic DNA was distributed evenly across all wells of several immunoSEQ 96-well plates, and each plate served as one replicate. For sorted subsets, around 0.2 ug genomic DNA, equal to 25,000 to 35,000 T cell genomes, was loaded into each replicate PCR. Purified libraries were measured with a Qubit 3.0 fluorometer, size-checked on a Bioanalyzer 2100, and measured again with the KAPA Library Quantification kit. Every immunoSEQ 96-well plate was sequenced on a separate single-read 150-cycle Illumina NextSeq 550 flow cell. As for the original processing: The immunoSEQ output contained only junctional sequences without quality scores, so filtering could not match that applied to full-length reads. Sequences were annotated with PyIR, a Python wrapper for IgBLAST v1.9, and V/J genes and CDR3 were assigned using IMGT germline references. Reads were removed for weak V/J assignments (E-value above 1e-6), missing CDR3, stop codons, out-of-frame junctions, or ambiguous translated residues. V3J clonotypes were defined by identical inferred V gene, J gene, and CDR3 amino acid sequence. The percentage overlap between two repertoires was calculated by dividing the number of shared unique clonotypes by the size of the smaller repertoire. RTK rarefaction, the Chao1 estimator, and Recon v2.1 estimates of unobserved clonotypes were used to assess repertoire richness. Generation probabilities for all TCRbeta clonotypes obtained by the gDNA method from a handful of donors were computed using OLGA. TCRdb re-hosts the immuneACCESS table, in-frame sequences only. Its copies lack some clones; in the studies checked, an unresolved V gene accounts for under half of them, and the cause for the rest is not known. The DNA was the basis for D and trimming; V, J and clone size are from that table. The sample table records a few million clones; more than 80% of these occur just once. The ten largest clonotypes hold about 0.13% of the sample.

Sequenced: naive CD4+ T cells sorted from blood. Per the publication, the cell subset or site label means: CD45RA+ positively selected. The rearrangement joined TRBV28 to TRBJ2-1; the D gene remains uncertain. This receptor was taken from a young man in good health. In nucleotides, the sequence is TGTGCCAGCAGTTTATACGGACCTCCCAATGAGCAGTTCTTC. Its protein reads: CASSLYGPPNEQFF. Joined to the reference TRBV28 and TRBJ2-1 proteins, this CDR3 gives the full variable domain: DVKVTQSSRYLVKRTGEKVFLECVQDMDHENMFWYRQDPGLGLRLIYFSYDVKMKEKGDIPEGYSVSREKKERFSLILESASTNQTSMYLCASSLYGPPNEQFFGPGTRLTVL.